This section outlines one TCR beta chain sequence together with its context. Its matching antigen is unknown. Germline-derived CDR1 and CDR2 are LGHDT and YNNKEL (reference sequence). The V and J ends lost 0 bases and 9 bases respectively, with 9 bases between them. The CDR3 runs 14 residues. Produced via immunoSEQ multiplex PCR; TCRdb's table is partial and in-frame only. The sample holds roughly 350,000 clones; roughly 89% are singletons and the top ten take roughly 5%. This specimen comes from a study of Ad26.COV2.S vaccination and SARS-CoV-2 variants. Study background: Intramuscularly, Ad26.COV2.S was given either once or twice, 56 days apart.

Study-wide results and limits: Similar non-spike TCR breadth was observed in recipients of vaccine and of placebo. Substantial breadth was reportedly displayed by spike-specific CD8+ and CD4+ T cell responses after vaccination.

Treatment described: around 19 received Ad26.COV2.S at low or high dose, single or two shots; about 5 received placebo; per-sample allocation not given. Collection of samples fell on day 63 after the first vaccine or placebo injection. This vaccine is an Ad26 vector that expresses the Wuhan-strain SARS-CoV-2 spike. The rearrangement uses TRBV3-1 (or the pseudogene TRBV3-2) and TRBJ1-6, with a possible D match to TRBD1 (5 bases). The specimen was peripheral blood, collected in a trial of Ad26.COV2.S vaccine versus placebo. This receptor was identified in a person between 18 and 59 years old who received the Ad26.COV2.S COVID-19 vaccine or a placebo. Written as DNA, the CDR3 is TGTGCCAGCAGCCAAGACAGGGTTCTTTCACCCCTCCACTTT. The encoded protein is CASSQDRVLSPLHF.